This T cell receptor beta chain was identified in a study of shared clonotypes between healthy human individuals (dated by TCRdb to 2018 to 2021). In the study overall: The cohort included a few men and two women between 18 and 49 years of age. Each donor's leukapheresis produced roughly between roughly 0.94 and 9.5 billion PBMCs. To increase sequencing depth and limit assay-specific biases, TCR repertoire library preparation and sequencing were carried out by different laboratories using diverse techniques. For each donor, CD4 naive and CD4 memory were each run on three plates, CD8 naive on two plates, and CD8 memory on one plate. To estimate repertoire size and how much clonotype sharing occurs between individuals, the study deeply sequenced the blood TCR repertoires of five healthy adults.

Points the paper makes about the study in general: Across a handful of donors, approximately 5% of naive CD4, over 3% of naive CD8, roughly 2.2% of memory CD4, and roughly 0.41% of memory CD8 clonotypes were shared. Clonotypes shared by all four sorted-subset donors showed higher generation probabilities than non-shared clonotypes. Naive subsets generally had larger estimated clonotype richness than memory subsets. Incomplete sequencing was indicated by rarefaction of sorted-subset datasets, despite the large sequencing depth. The small number of donors limited the genetic and exposure-history diversity represented. Based on pairwise subsampling, the degree of clonotype sharing among donors was expected to be affected by sequencing depth. Sampling was restricted to blood, and TCR repertoires in tissues likely differ from the TCR repertoires found in blood.

The donors were healthy, HIV-negative adults with no recently reported acute infections or vaccinations. Every donor was a Caucasian adult residing in Nashville, Tennessee, USA. CD4+ T cells were enriched by magnetic negative selection; naive cells were then positively selected on CD45RA, and the negative fraction formed the memory subset. Blood was collected by leukapheresis, and PBMCs were isolated by Ficoll-Histopaque density gradient centrifugation and then cryopreserved in liquid nitrogen vapor phase. Analytical flow cytometry was used to check the purity and quantity of every magnetically sorted T cell population. Each sorted fraction had its genomic DNA isolated and then quantified by UV absorbance on a Nanodrop 2000c. Using the deep immunoSEQ assay, TCR CDR3 regions were amplified from genomic DNA by multiplex PCR. Extracted genomic DNA from each cell subset was spread evenly across all wells of several immunoSEQ 96-well plates, with each plate serving as a replicate. For sorted subsets, about 200 ng genomic DNA, equal to tens of thousands of T cell genomes, was loaded into each replicate PCR. The purified libraries were quantified using a Qubit 3.0 fluorometer, sized with a Bioanalyzer 2100, and then quantified again using the KAPA Library Quantification kit. Each immunoSEQ 96-well plate was sequenced on its own single-read 150-cycle Illumina NextSeq 550 flow cell. Concerning the study's data processing: The immunoSEQ output contained only junctional sequences without quality scores, so filtering could not match that applied to full-length reads. Sequences were annotated with PyIR, a Python wrapper for IgBLAST v1.9, using IMGT germline references to assign V/J genes and CDR3. Reads were removed for weak V/J assignments (E-value above 1e-6), missing CDR3, stop codons, out-of-frame junctions, or ambiguous translated residues. V3J clonotypes were defined by identical inferred V gene, J gene, and CDR3 amino acid sequence. Percentage overlap between repertoires was calculated by dividing the number of shared unique clonotypes by the size of the smaller repertoire. Three approaches were used to assess repertoire richness: RTK rarefaction, the Chao1 estimator, and Recon v2.1 estimates of unobserved clonotypes. Generation probabilities were computed with OLGA for all TCRbeta clonotypes obtained by the gDNA method from a handful of donors. What TCRdb holds here is the immuneACCESS table cut down to in-frame rearrangements. Part of the clones is not present; checked against another copy, under half of the missing clones reflect an unresolved V gene, and the others are unexplained. From that table come the V and J calls and clone size; the DNA was used to work out D and trimming. For this sample there are fewer than 1.6 million clones; approximately 98.5% appear just once. The top ten hold approximately 0.4% of the sample.

Sequences GTSNPN (CDR1) and SVGIG (CDR2) are obtained from the germline V gene (reference sequence). V trim: 4 bases; J trim: 9 bases; unmatched bases: 8. The CDR3, from cysteine to phenylalanine, totals 14 residues. The sequence is cut down to CDR3 DNA, 42 bases in frame from base 1. Notes on this clone: Its antigen is currently not known. The record has no base qualities; no much larger clone is one base away.

The sequenced sample consisted of naive CD4+ T cells sorted from blood. The cell subset or site tag for this specimen amounts to: CD45RA+ positively selected. Rearrangement joined TRBV30 to TRBJ2-1; 11 of the junction bases match TRBD2. The TCR originated in a man aged 25-45 years in good health. The CDR3 loop reads CAWTAELAGVEQFF. At the DNA level, the sequence is TGTGCCTGGACGGCAGAACTAGCGGGAGTTGAGCAGTTCTTC. Extended through the reference TRBV30 and TRBJ2-1 proteins, this CDR3 yields the full variable domain: SQTIHQWPATLVQPVGSPLSLECTVEGTSNPNLYWYRQAAGRGLQLLFYSVGIGQISSEVPQNLSASRPQDRQFILSSKKLLLSDSGFYLCAWTAELAGVEQFFGPGTRLTVL.